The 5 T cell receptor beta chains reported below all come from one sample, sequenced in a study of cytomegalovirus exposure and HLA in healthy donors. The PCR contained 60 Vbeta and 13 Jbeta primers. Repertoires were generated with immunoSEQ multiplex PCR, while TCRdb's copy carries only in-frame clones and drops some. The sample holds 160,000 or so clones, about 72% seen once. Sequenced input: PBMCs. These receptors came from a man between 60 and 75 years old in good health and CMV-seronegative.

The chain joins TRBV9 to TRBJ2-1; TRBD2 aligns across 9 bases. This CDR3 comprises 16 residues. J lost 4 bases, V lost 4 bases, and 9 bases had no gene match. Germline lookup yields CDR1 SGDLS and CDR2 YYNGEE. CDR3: CASSRRTSEGYNEQFF. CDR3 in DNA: TGTGCCAGCAGCCGGAGGACTAGCGAGGGTTACAATGAGCAGTTCTTC.

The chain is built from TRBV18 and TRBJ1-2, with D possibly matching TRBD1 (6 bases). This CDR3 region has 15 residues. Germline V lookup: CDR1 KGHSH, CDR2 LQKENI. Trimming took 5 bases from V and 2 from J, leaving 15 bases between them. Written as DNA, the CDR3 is TGTGCCAGCTCAAAAGACAGGACACAAAACTATGGCTACACCTTC. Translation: CASSKDRTQNYGYTF. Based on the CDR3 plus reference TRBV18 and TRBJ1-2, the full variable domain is NAGVMQNPRHLVRRRGQEARLRCSPMKGHSHVYWYRQLPEEGLKFMVYLQKENIIDESGMPKERFSAEFPKEGPSILRIQQVVRGDSAAYFCASSKDRTQNYGYTFGSGTRLTVV.

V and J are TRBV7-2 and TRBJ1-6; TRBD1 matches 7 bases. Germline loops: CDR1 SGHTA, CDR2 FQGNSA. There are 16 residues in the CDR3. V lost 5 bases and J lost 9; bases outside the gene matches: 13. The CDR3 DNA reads TGTGCCAGCAGCGCCCGAGACAGGGCCGTTGGTTCACCCCTCCACTTT. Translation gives CASSARDRAVGSPLHF.

The CDR3 here is CASSPGLAAGTQYF. CDR3 DNA sequence: TGTGCCAGCAGCCCGGGACTAGCGGCCGGGACCCAGTACTTC. This sequence joins TRBV14 and TRBJ2-5; 11 nucleotides line up with TRBD2. V lost 4 bases, J lost 7 bases, and 5 bases stayed unmatched. CDR1 and CDR2 (germline): SGHDN, FVKESK. The CDR3 contains 14 residues.

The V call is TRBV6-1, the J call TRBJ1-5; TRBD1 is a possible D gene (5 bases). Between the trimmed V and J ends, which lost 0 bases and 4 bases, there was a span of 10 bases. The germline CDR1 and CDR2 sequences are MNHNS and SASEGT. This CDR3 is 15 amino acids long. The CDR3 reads CASSEAEEGNQPQHF. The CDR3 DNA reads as TGTGCCAGCAGTGAAGCAGAGGAGGGGAATCAGCCCCAGCATTTT.